This T cell receptor beta chain was retrieved from a study of blood T cell repertoires in COVID-19. Study at large: Samples representing acute and convalescent COVID-19 were sourced from the United States, Italy and Spain. Sources were T cells, B-cell-depleted T cells, or PBMCs; the material itself was cDNA or gDNA.

Trimming stripped 1 base from V and 4 bases from J, with 14 bases between. Germline CDR1 and CDR2: SGHTA and FQGNSA. This CDR3 contains 15 residues. In the source study's methods: Using reference gene primer amplification, nucleated cell counts were estimated. Here immunoSEQ multiplex PCR was the method, and the copy in TCRdb shows in-frame clones only, minus some. The DNA gave D and trimming, while V, J and clone size come from that table. Of about 190,000 clones in the sample, 70% to 80% are singletons; the top ten hold roughly 13%. Only one count was recorded for this clone. The receptor was derived from a man aged 45-65 years who had recovered from COVID-19. Input material: peripheral blood. The chain joins TRBV7-2 to TRBJ2-7; D is undetermined. In DNA form, the CDR3 reads TGTGCCAGCAGCTTAGTTGGCGGAGCCACGTACGAGCAGTACTTC. As protein: CASSLVGGATYEQYF. Based on the CDR3 plus reference TRBV7-2 and TRBJ2-7, the full variable domain is GAGVSQSPSNKVTEKGKDVELRCDPISGHTALYWYRQSLGQGLEFLIYFQGNSAPDKSGLPSDRFSAERTGGSVSTLTIQRTQQEDSAVYLCASSLVGGATYEQYFGPGTRLTVT.